Listed below are T cell receptor beta chains from one sample, sequenced in a study of cytomegalovirus exposure and HLA in healthy donors. Profiled with immunoSEQ multiplex PCR; TCRdb holds only in-frame clones, not every one. Of about 88,000 clones in the sample, about nine tenths were seen once. Sequencing was performed on PBMCs. These receptors all come from a young man in good health and CMV-seronegative. CDR3s include the opening cysteine and the closing phenylalanine or tryptophan. A D gene is named only where the DNA matches it firmly. Size is omitted from some rows. Given values are once, few, many or a class for expanded clones.

J gene: TRBJ2-1
clone size: NA
D gene: NA
V gene: TRBV5-6
CDR3 DNA: TGCGCCAGCAGCACAATGGGGGGTAGAGGTTTCAATGAGCAGTTCTTC
CDR3 protein: CASSTMGGRGFNEQFF

J gene: TRBJ2-5
clone size: NA
D gene: NA
V gene: TRBV5-8
CDR3 DNA: TGTGCCAGCAGCTCCCAGGGGACCCAAAAGAGGCAAGAGACCCAGTACTTC
CDR3 protein: CASSSQGTQKRQETQYF

J gene: TRBJ2-1
clone size: NA
D gene: NA
V gene: TRBV18
CDR3 DNA: TGTGCCAGCCACGTCCTAGGCTCCTACAATGAGCAGTTCTTC
CDR3 protein: CASHVLGSYNEQFF

J gene: TRBJ2-5
clone size: once
D gene: NA
V gene: TRBV4-2
CDR3 DNA: TGTGCCAGCAGCCAAGCCTCTAGCGCTAAGGGGGAGACCCAGTACTTC
CDR3 protein: CASSQASSAKGETQYF

J gene: TRBJ1-2
clone size: NA
D gene: TRBD1
V gene: TRBV27
CDR3 DNA: TGTGCCAGCAGTCCGATGGGACAGCTAAACTATGGCTACACCTTC
CDR3 protein: CASSPMGQLNYGYTF

J gene: TRBJ2-1
clone size: NA
D gene: NA
V gene: TRBV7-6
CDR3 DNA: TGTGCCAGCAGCTCTTTAGCCAATGAGCAGTTCTTC
CDR3 protein: CASSSLANEQFF

J gene: TRBJ2-1
clone size: once
D gene: TRBD2
V gene: TRBV11-1
CDR3 DNA: TGTGCCAGCAGCATCGGACTAGCGGGTCCCAATGAGCAGTTCTTC
CDR3 protein: CASSIGLAGPNEQFF

J gene: TRBJ2-7
clone size: NA
D gene: TRBD1
V gene: TRBV28
CDR3 DNA: TGTGCCAGCAGGAAACAGGGGATTTCGGGACAGTACTTC
CDR3 protein: CASRKQGISGQYF

J gene: TRBJ2-7
clone size: NA
D gene: NA
V gene: TRBV29-1
CDR3 DNA: TGCAGCGTTCAAGACTTCGAGCAGTACTTC
CDR3 protein: CSVQDFEQYF

J gene: TRBJ1-1
clone size: NA
D gene: NA
V gene: TRBV7-8
CDR3 DNA: TGTGCCAGCAGCTTAGCCCAAAAGAACACTGAAGCTTTCTTT
CDR3 protein: CASSLAQKNTEAFF

J gene: TRBJ2-3
clone size: NA
D gene: TRBD1
V gene: TRBV7-2
CDR3 DNA: TGTGCCAGCAGCTTAGGACAGGGAATAGATACGCAGTATTTT
CDR3 protein: CASSLGQGIDTQYF

J gene: TRBJ2-7
clone size: NA
D gene: TRBD1
V gene: TRBV10-3
CDR3 DNA: TGTGCCATCAGTGATTCTCTTGGGTCCGGGACAGCATCCTACGAGCAGTACTTC
CDR3 protein: CAISDSLGSGTASYEQYF

J gene: TRBJ1-2
clone size: NA
D gene: NA
V gene: TRBV4-2
CDR3 DNA: TGTGCCAGCAGCCAAGATCGGCGGGCGAACTATGGCTACACCTTC
CDR3 protein: CASSQDRRANYGYTF

J gene: TRBJ1-2
clone size: NA
D gene: TRBD1
V gene: TRBV18
CDR3 DNA: TGTGCCAGCTCAACCGGGACAGGGACTAACTATGGCTACACCTTC
CDR3 protein: CASSTGTGTNYGYTF

J gene: TRBJ2-4
clone size: NA
D gene: NA
V gene: TRBV11-2
CDR3 DNA: TGTGCCAGCAGCTCCGGCGGTAAGGCAGCCGACAAAAACATTCAGTACTTC
CDR3 protein: CASSSGGKAADKNIQYF

J gene: TRBJ1-2
clone size: NA
D gene: NA
V gene: TRBV6-5
CDR3 DNA: TGTGCCAGCAGTTACAAACCGGGAACGGCGGGCTACACCTTC
CDR3 protein: CASSYKPGTAGYTF

J gene: TRBJ2-7
clone size: few
D gene: TRBD2
V gene: TRBV28
CDR3 DNA: TGTGCCAGCAAATTGGGGGGGTGGTACGAGCAGTACTTC
CDR3 protein: CASKLGGWYEQYF